The 8 T cell receptor beta chains presented below share a single source sample, sequenced in a study of control samples from healthy donors and cancer patients. Clones were read by immunoSEQ multiplex PCR, and TCRdb kept only the in-frame ones, dropping some. This sample has approximately 70,000 clones, with approximately 89% found just once. The sample consisted of PBMCs. The receptor set was obtained from a man in his sixties with colorectal cancer.

The chain links TRBV6-1 to TRBJ1-5; D may be TRBD1 (6 bases). The CDR3 runs 19 residues. CDR1 is MNHNS, CDR2 SASEGT, per germline. Trimming removed 3 bases at V and 3 bases at J, with 24 bases between. DNA for the CDR3: TGTGCCAGCAGTGAGGGTGCGGGGGGGCATCGGCCGGTCAATCAGCCCCAGCATTTT. The encoded protein is CASSEGAGGHRPVNQPQHF.

This rearrangement joins TRBV2 to TRBJ2-3, with 7 bases that match TRBD2. This CDR3 has 16 amino acids. Germline V gives CDR1 SNHLY, CDR2 FYNNEI. V shed 1 base, J shed 4 bases, and the junction held 8 bases outside the gene matches. The CDR3 here is CASSEGRLAGADTQYF. In DNA form, the CDR3 reads TGTGCCAGCAGTGAAGGGAGACTAGCTGGGGCAGATACGCAGTATTTT.

The chain is built from TRBV18 and TRBJ2-2, with D tentatively TRBD2 (5 bases). Germline CDR1 reads KGHSH; CDR2 reads LQKENI. The CDR3 loop spans 12 amino acids. The V gene lost 8 bases and the J gene lost 3 bases, with 7 bases spanning the gap. CDR3 nucleotide sequence: TGTGCCAGCACCGGGGACACCGGGGAGCTGTTTTTT. The encoded protein is CASTGDTGELFF.

As DNA, the CDR3 is TGCGCCAGCAGCCAGGGACACCTCTACGAGCAGTACTTC. Its translation is CASSQGHLYEQYF. The V and J genes are TRBV10-1 and TRBJ2-7; maybe TRBD1 (6 bases). Per germline, CDR1 WNHNN and CDR2 SYGVQD (reference sequence). Between the trimmed V and J ends, which lost 6 bases and 3 bases, there was a span of 12 bases. This CDR3 contains 13 residues.

The chain is built from TRBV28 and TRBJ2-1, with D hard to call. The CDR3 has 13 amino acids. Trimming stripped 7 bases from V and 9 bases from J, with 16 bases between. Germline V lookup: CDR1 MDHEN, CDR2 SYDVKM. DNA of the CDR3: TGTGCCAGCACTGAGGTCAGGTATGCTGAGCAGTTCTTC. Its protein is CASTEVRYAEQFF. Drawing the rest from reference TRBV28 and TRBJ2-1, the complete variable domain is DVKVTQSSRYLVKRTGEKVFLECVQDMDHENMFWYRQDPGLGLRLIYFSYDVKMKEKGDIPEGYSVSREKKERFSLILESASTNQTSMYLCASTEVRYAEQFFGPGTRLTVL.

This clone has only a few counts. The chain couples TRBV20-1 to TRBJ2-7; the D is unclear. Germline V gene data show CDR1 as DFQATT and CDR2 as SNEGSKA (reference sequence). The CDR3 sequence is 11 residues long. The V end was cut by 6 bases, the J end by 6 bases, with 12 bases between. CDR3 sequence (DNA): TGCAGTGCCCACCATACCCCCGAGCAGTACTTC. Translating gives CSAHHTPEQYF.

The chain employs TRBV30 and TRBJ1-3, with D unresolved. Per germline, CDR1 GTSNPN and CDR2 SVGIG (reference sequence). Trimming took 0 bases from V and 4 from J, leaving 4 bases between them. CDR3 length: 12 residues. CDR3 protein: CAWSVSGNTIYF. The CDR3 DNA reads TGTGCCTGGAGTGTATCGGGAAACACCATATATTTT.

The chain employs TRBV19 and TRBJ1-5; possibly TRBD1 for D (6 bases). Trimming removed 7 bases from V and 0 bases from J, with 19 bases in between. From germline, CDR1 is LNHDA and CDR2 SQIVND (reference sequence). The CDR3 contains 17 residues. The CDR3 sequence is CASTGGAWEGSNQPQHF. For the CDR3, the DNA is TGTGCCAGTACGGGGGGGGCCTGGGAGGGTAGCAATCAGCCCCAGCATTTT.